These 26 T cell receptor beta chains came from one sample sequenced in a study of PD-L1 blockade in urothelial cancer. The repertoire was sequenced with immunoSEQ multiplex PCR; TCRdb's copy has only in-frame clones and lacks some. This sample has 45,000 to 65,000 clones, with approximately 83% found just once. Time point: pretreatment peripheral blood. The specimen was PBMCs, collected around atezolizumab (anti-PD-L1) treatment. All receptors derive from a man between 65 and 79 years old with urothelial cancer.

This clone was counted a single time. The chain's CDR3 is CASSVDIGGAADTQYF. For the CDR3, the DNA is TGCGCCAGCAGCGTAGACATCGGAGGGGCCGCAGATACGCAGTATTTT. The J gene is TRBJ2-3, the V gene TRBV5-1, with a tentative D call TRBD2 (6 bases). V lost 4 bases and J lost 4, with 19 bases in between. The germline V gene encodes CDR1 SGHRS and CDR2 YFSETQ. The CDR3 is made up of 16 amino acids.

The J gene is TRBJ2-5, the V gene TRBV4-2, with 13 bases aligning to TRBD2. The V and J ends lost 4 bases and 5 bases, in that order; junction bases with no gene match: 7. The CDR3 runs 16 residues. The germline gives CDR1 LGHNA, CDR2 YNFKEQ. The CDR3 DNA follows: TGTGCCAGCAGCCCACTAGCGGGAGGGTCGGGGGAGACCCAGTACTTC. Translated, it gives CASSPLAGGSGETQYF.

The rearrangement joins TRBV7-9 to TRBJ2-7; 14 positions agree with TRBD2. Per germline, CDR1 SEHNR and CDR2 FQNEAQ (reference sequence). The CDR3 spans 13 residues. The CDR3: CASGTSGSYEQYF. CDR3 nucleotides: TGTGCTTCCGGGACTAGCGGGAGCTACGAGCAGTACTTC.

In this sample, this clone turned up once. The J gene is TRBJ1-2, the V gene TRBV13; tentative D call: TRBD1 (6 bases). This CDR3 contains 14 residues. Germline V lookup: CDR1 PRHDT, CDR2 FYEKMQ (reference sequence). V was cut by 1 base and J by 4 bases, with 10 bases left in between. The CDR3 DNA sequence: TGTGCCAGCAGCTTAGACAGGGACCCCTATGGCTACACCTTC. Protein product: CASSLDRDPYGYTF.

CDR3 sequence: CAISGGGQGKLFF. The CDR3 DNA is TGTGCCATCAGTGGAGGGGGACAGGGCAAACTGTTTTTT. This chain joins TRBV10-3 and TRBJ1-4; 9 bases are shared with TRBD1. This CDR3 spans 13 amino acids. Germline loops: CDR1 ENHRY, CDR2 SYGVKD. V was pared by 4 bases and J by 11 bases, with 5 bases of the junction left unmatched.

The rearrangement uses TRBV5-1 and TRBJ1-1; the D gene is possibly TRBD1 (5 bases). This CDR3 contains 15 residues. Trimming left V 0 bases short and J 5 bases short, with 14 bases between. The germline V gene encodes CDR1 SGHRS and CDR2 YFSETQ. The CDR3 nucleotides read TGCGCCAGCAGCTTGGAACCGGGACTGGGGACTGAAGCTTTCTTT. This gives the protein CASSLEPGLGTEAFF. Using reference TRBV5-1 and TRBJ1-1 for the parts outside the CDR3, the full variable domain is KAGVTQTPRYLIKTRGQQVTLSCSPISGHRSVSWYQQTPGQGLQFLFEYFSETQRNKGNFPGRFSGRQFSNSRSEMNVSTLELGDSALYLCASSLEPGLGTEAFFGQGTRLTVV.

The rearrangement links TRBV11-1 to TRBJ2-1; perhaps TRBD2 as D (6 bases). The germline V and J ends were trimmed by 3 bases and 4 bases, with 7 bases remaining between them. Per the germline V gene, CDR1 is SGHAT and CDR2 is FQDESV (reference sequence). This CDR3 is 13 amino acids long. The CDR3 DNA is TGTGCCAGCAGCTTGGGAGGATACAATGAGCAGTTCTTC. This gives the protein CASSLGGYNEQFF.

V gene TRBV4-1 combines with J gene TRBJ2-1; D gene ambiguous. The germline V gene has CDR1 MGHRA and CDR2 YSYEKL. The CDR3 has 13 amino acids. Trimming pared 4 bases from V and 10 bases from J, leaving 14 bases between. CDR3 sequence: CASSRPPSIEQFF. The CDR3 nucleotides read TGCGCCAGCAGCCGCCCCCCGAGCATCGAGCAGTTCTTC.

The chain couples TRBV4-2 to TRBJ2-3; 15 bases line up with TRBD2. This CDR3 has 16 residues. J was trimmed by 14 bases and V by 4 bases; bases with no gene match: 13. CDR1 and CDR2 (germline): LGHNA, YNFKEQ. CDR3 amino acids: CASSPGLAGGDRYAYF. In DNA form, the CDR3 reads TGTGCCAGCAGCCCCGGACTAGCGGGAGGGGACAGATACGCGTATTTT.

The V call is TRBV7-3, the J call TRBJ2-3, with a possible D match to TRBD2 (6 bases). Germline V gives CDR1 SGHTA, CDR2 FQGTGA. The V end lost 2 bases, the J end lost 3 bases, and 15 bases lay between the germline ends. The CDR3 has 16 residues. CDR3 region: CASSLVGSGSTDTQYF. The CDR3 region has the DNA TGTGCCAGCAGCTTAGTGGGTAGCGGAAGTACAGATACGCAGTATTTT.

This chain connects TRBV11-3 to TRBJ2-5, with TRBD2 matching 15 bases. This CDR3 is built from 17 residues. CDR1 and CDR2 (germline): SGHNT, YENEEA. Germline trimming cut 5 bases from V and 5 bases from J; bases unmatched to any gene: 9. CDR3 region: CASSLGLAGGLVETQYF. CDR3 nucleotide sequence: TGTGCCAGCAGCCTGGGACTAGCGGGAGGTCTCGTCGAGACCCAGTACTTC.

The CDR3: CASSGQGARETQYF. The DNA of the CDR3 is TGTGCCAGCTCAGGGCAGGGGGCCCGGGAGACCCAGTACTTC. J is TRBJ2-5 and V is TRBV18, with TRBD1 matching 8 bases. The CDR3 is made up of 14 amino acids. Germline V gene sequence: CDR1 KGHSH, CDR2 LQKENI. Trimming removed 5 bases from V and 5 bases from J; junction bases left unmatched: 7.

The chain employs TRBV28 and TRBJ1-5; D is possibly TRBD1 (5 bases). From germline, CDR1 is MDHEN and CDR2 SYDVKM. Trimming stripped 4 bases from V and 3 bases from J, with 13 bases between. The CDR3 extends over 15 amino acids. This CDR3 reads CASSWAGRVNQPQHF. The DNA of the CDR3 is TGTGCCAGCAGTTGGGCGGGACGGGTCAATCAGCCCCAGCATTTT.

This rearrangement joins TRBV29-1 to TRBJ2-1; tentatively, D is TRBD2 (5 bases). This CDR3 region has 11 residues. Trimming removed 7 bases from V and 3 bases from J, with 7 bases in between. Germline V gene data show CDR1 as SQVTM and CDR2 as ANQGSEA. This chain's CDR3 is CSAGSYNEQFF. The CDR3 coding sequence is TGCAGCGCGGGAAGCTACAATGAGCAGTTCTTC.

This clone has a single count. The chain is built from TRBV11-2 and TRBJ1-4, with D possibly matching TRBD1 (5 bases). Between the trimmed V and J ends, which lost 1 base and 13 bases, there was a span of 22 bases. The CDR3 covers 16 residues. The V gene's germline CDR1 is SGHAT and CDR2 FQNNGV. Here the CDR3 DNA reads TGTGCCAGCAGCTTAGGACAGACCCTTGCCGCATCTCGACTGTTTTTT. Its protein is CASSLGQTLAASRLFF.

V and J are TRBV25-1 and TRBJ1-1; weak D call: TRBD1 (6 bases). Trimming took 5 bases from V and 1 from J, leaving 17 bases between them. From germline, CDR1 is MGHDK and CDR2 SYGVNS. The CDR3 length is 16 residues. The CDR3 coding sequence is TGTGCCAGCAGTTTGTCCCTGACAGGTCGGAACACTGAAGCTTTCTTT. Its translation is CASSLSLTGRNTEAFF.

Only one count was recorded for this clone. V gene TRBV4-1 combines with J gene TRBJ2-7; 8 nucleotides line up with TRBD1. With 0 bases clipped from V and 1 base from J, the junction kept 5 bases outside the gene matches. The CDR3 is 16 residues long. Per germline, CDR1 MGHRA and CDR2 YSYEKL. In DNA, the CDR3 is TGCGCCAGCAGCCAAGATTGGACAGGGTCGTCCTACGAGCAGTACTTC. It yields the protein CASSQDWTGSSYEQYF.

The V gene is TRBV6-1, the J gene TRBJ2-5; D is possibly TRBD1 (6 bases). Trimming removed 6 bases at V and 7 bases at J, with 15 bases between. CDR1 MNHNS and CDR2 SASEGT come from the germline V gene. The CDR3 contains 13 residues. This CDR3 is CASSPRGKGTQYF. CDR3 DNA sequence: TGTGCCAGCAGCCCCAGGGGTAAGGGGACCCAGTACTTC.

Only one count was recorded for this clone. The genes are TRBV6-1 and TRBJ1-2; possibly TRBD1 for D (6 bases). Germline lookup yields CDR1 MNHNS and CDR2 SASEGT. The CDR3 loop spans 13 amino acids. V lost 6 bases and J 7 bases, leaving 15 bases between the germline ends. The DNA for the CDR3 is TGTGCCAGCAGAGTAACAGGGTCGGTTGGCTACACCTTC. As protein: CASRVTGSVGYTF.

This chain uses TRBV6-5 with TRBJ2-2, with TRBD1 identical over 8 bases. The V segment lost 6 bases and the J segment 4 bases; nucleotides outside the gene matches: 4. Germline lookup yields CDR1 MNHEY and CDR2 SVGAGI. CDR3 length equals 14 residues. Here the CDR3 reads CASRDTGGTGELFF. In DNA, the CDR3 is TGTGCCAGCAGAGATACAGGGGGCACCGGGGAGCTGTTTTTT.

The CDR3 spells CASSPGDFRGYTF. DNA for the CDR3: TGTGCCAGTAGTCCCGGGGACTTTAGGGGCTACACCTTC. The rearrangement joins TRBV19 to TRBJ1-2, with D perhaps matching TRBD1 (5 bases). Trimming took off 5 bases at V and 8 bases at J, with 15 bases between the two ends. CDR3 length: 13 residues. Germline loops: CDR1 LNHDA, CDR2 SQIVND (reference sequence).

CDR3 in amino acids: CASSPTGVGIRNIQYF. In nucleotides, the CDR3 is TGCGCCAGCAGCCCGACAGGGGTCGGGATTCGGAACATTCAGTACTTC. The V call is TRBV4-1, the J call TRBJ2-4, with 8 bases aligning to TRBD1. CDR3 length equals 16 residues. V shed 4 bases, J shed 7 bases, and the junction held 12 bases outside the gene matches. Germline CDR1 is MGHRA and CDR2 is YSYEKL.

This clone showed up just once. This chain links TRBV4-1 with TRBJ2-1, with 9 bases matching TRBD2. With 3 bases clipped from V and 0 bases from J, the junction kept 12 bases outside the gene matches. The germline CDR1 and CDR2 sequences are MGHRA and YSYEKL. This CDR3 has 19 residues. This CDR3 is CASSQPLGVAGDSYNEQFF. In DNA, the CDR3 is TGCGCCAGCAGCCAGCCCTTGGGCGTAGCGGGAGACTCCTACAATGAGCAGTTCTTC.

The gene calls are TRBV6-1 and TRBJ2-7; 7 bases are a match to TRBD1. Unmatched junction bases numbered 15, after V lost 11 bases and J lost 5 bases. This CDR3 region has 14 residues. Germline CDR1 is MNHNS and CDR2 is SASEGT. The DNA of the CDR3 is TGTGCCGGAAACCACCGAGGGGGCGCCGACGAGCAGTACTTC. It yields the protein CAGNHRGGADEQYF.

The rearrangement uses TRBV11-2 and TRBJ1-2; 7 bases match TRBD1. The length of the CDR3 is 16 residues. Germline CDR1 and CDR2: SGHAT and FQNNGV. V was clipped by 5 bases and J by 5 bases; unmatched bases: 14. The CDR3 DNA sequence: TGTGCCAGCAGCCTCCGATCTCAACAGGGGCATTATGGCTACACCTTC. This sequence encodes CASSLRSQQGHYGYTF.

This clone was observed a handful of times. The chain links TRBV4-2 to TRBJ1-2, with TRBD1 as a possible D gene (5 bases). Germline-derived CDR1 and CDR2 are LGHNA and YNFKEQ. V lost 1 base to trimming and J lost 8 bases, with 20 bases between them. The CDR3 length is 16 residues. This CDR3 reads CASSQATAGGAGGYTF. CDR3 bases: TGTGCCAGCAGCCAAGCCACGGCGGGAGGGGCTGGGGGCTACACCTTC.